A single sample is the source of the 4 T cell receptor beta chains below, sequenced in a study of OX40 agonist ivuxolimab in advanced cancers. Sequencing was performed with immunoSEQ multiplex PCR; in TCRdb, only in-frame clones are kept and a portion is missing. Of about 69,000 clones detected, 85% to 90% appear once; the ten largest clones hold roughly a tenth. Here the sequenced sample was CD4+ or CD8+ T cells sorted from blood, taken in a trial of the OX40 agonist ivuxolimab. Receptors were obtained from an adult with an advanced solid tumor such as melanoma, head and neck, liver or kidney cancer.

V and J are TRBV6-5 and TRBJ2-4, with unresolved D. The germline V and J ends were trimmed by 3 bases and 5 bases, with 17 bases remaining between them. Germline CDR1 is MNHEY and CDR2 is SVGAGI. CDR3 length: 16 amino acids. CDR3 bases: TGTGCCAGCAGTTATAATATGGCATCAGGCCAAAACATTCAGTACTTC. This gives the protein CASSYNMASGQNIQYF.

This clone was observed a few times. This rearrangement joins TRBV7-9 to TRBJ2-7; the D gene could be TRBD1 or TRBD2 (5 bases each). Germline CDR1 reads SEHNR; CDR2 reads FQNEAQ (reference sequence). Trimming removed 7 bases at V and 2 bases at J, with 15 bases between. This CDR3 comprises 14 residues. The CDR3 DNA is TGTGCCAGCACCTCACGGGACCGCACCTACGAGCAGTACTTC. Translating gives CASTSRDRTYEQYF.

Here the CDR3 reads CASNFPGGYEQYF. CDR3 nucleotides: TGTGCCAGCAATTTCCCTGGAGGTTACGAGCAGTACTTC. This chain uses TRBV28 with TRBJ2-7; D perhaps matches TRBD2 (5 bases). From germline, CDR1 is MDHEN and CDR2 SYDVKM. The CDR3 has 13 residues. The V end lost 7 bases, the J end lost 4 bases, and 14 bases lay between the germline ends.

The V and J genes are TRBV19 and TRBJ1-5; the match to TRBD1 covers 11 bases. V lost 9 bases and J lost 2; bases outside the gene matches: 9. The CDR3 contains 16 residues. CDR1 is LNHDA and CDR2 is SQIVND in the germline V gene (reference sequence). The DNA for the CDR3 is TGTGCCAGCCACCCGCGGGGACAGGGGGGCAATCAGCCCCAGCATTTT. Protein product: CASHPRGQGGNQPQHF.